A single T cell receptor beta chain is shown here with its context. Its antigen is still unknown. There are no base qualities to consult, and no much larger clone falls within one base. The CDR3 runs 12 residues from the cysteine to the phenylalanine. Just CDR3 DNA is preserved here, 36 bases in frame from base 1. CDR1 and CDR2 (ENHRY, SYGVKD) derive from the germline V gene. V is clipped by 11 bases and J by 8 bases, and the sequence between their germline boundaries is 15 bases long. The record originates from a study of control samples from healthy donors and cancer patients (TCRdb year 2020). The library was obtained by the immunoSEQ multiplex PCR assay. TCRdb stores this immuneACCESS table with in-frame sequences only. Part of the clones is absent; in the studies checked, under half of the shortfall reflects unresolved V genes, and no reason is known for the rest. This sample holds some 94,000 clones; about 89% were observed only once. 9% to 10% of the sample belongs to the ten largest clones.

Source material: PBMCs. Rearrangement joined TRBV10-3 to TRBJ1-4, with the D gene too uncertain to name. This TCR derives from a woman aged 50 to 60 with colorectal cancer. The nucleotide sequence reads TGTGCCGCCCGGACCTGGGGAGAAAAACTGTTTTTT. It specifies CAARTWGEKLFF.